This is a list of T cell receptor beta chains from one sample in a study of T cell responses to AZD1222 COVID-19 vaccine. TCRdb's copy holds only in-frame clones and misses some; the assay was immunoSEQ multiplex PCR. Among about 100,000 clones, about 89% were seen once, and the ten largest hold just over 4%. The sequences come from peripheral blood, collected on day 0 of MenACWY control vaccination. The receptor set was obtained from an adult in good health. Each CDR3 is given with its conserved first and last residue. Each record gives: J gene, V gene, D gene, CDR3 protein, CDR3 DNA. A D gene is named only where the DNA matches it firmly.

TRBJ1-1	TRBV27	.	CASSTPDSLSEAFF	TGTGCCAGCAGTACTCCGGACAGTTTGTCTGAAGCTTTCTTT
TRBJ1-1	TRBV11-2	.	CASSSIGLNTEAFF	TGTGCCAGCAGCTCTATAGGCTTGAACACTGAAGCTTTCTTT
TRBJ2-1	TRBV2	TRBD2	CASSALAGDPISQFF	TGTGCCAGCAGCGCACTAGCGGGGGACCCAATCTCGCAGTTCTTC
TRBJ1-5	TRBV4-3	.	CASSQGGGLGNQPQHF	TGCGCCAGCAGCCAAGGTGGGGGCCTCGGGAATCAGCCCCAGCATTTT
TRBJ2-3	TRBV19	.	CASSISGKDADTQYF	TGTGCCAGTAGTATATCCGGGAAGGACGCAGATACGCAGTATTTT
TRBJ1-5	TRBV7-8	.	CASSPRGSKQPQHF	TGTGCCAGCAGTCCAAGGGGGTCCAAGCAGCCCCAGCATTTT
TRBJ2-2	TRBV5-1	TRBD2	CASSLDPGLAGLGGELFF	TGCGCCAGCAGCTTGGATCCGGGACTAGCGGGACTAGGTGGGGAGCTGTTTTTT
TRBJ2-1	TRBV5-1	TRBD1	CASSLGQGPYNEQFF	TGCGCCAGCAGCCTCGGACAGGGGCCCTACAATGAGCAGTTCTTC
TRBJ2-6	TRBV2	.	CASSGISGANVLTF	TGTGCCAGCAGCGGGATCTCTGGGGCCAACGTCCTGACTTTC
TRBJ2-7	TRBV27	.	CASSPQPASREQYF	TGTGCCAGCAGTCCCCAACCAGCTTCGAGGGAGCAGTACTTC
TRBJ1-1	TRBV19	.	CASSIWGGTEAFF	TGTGCCAGTAGTATTTGGGGTGGGACTGAAGCTTTCTTT
TRBJ2-7	TRBV2	TRBD2	CASKLSNSGEEQYF	TGTGCCAGCAAACTTTCCAATAGCGGGGAAGAGCAGTACTTC
TRBJ1-4	TRBV5-1	.	CASSLAHRDYNEKLFF	TGCGCCAGCAGTCTCGCTCACAGGGACTATAATGAAAAACTGTTTTTT
TRBJ2-7	TRBV28	.	CASSPSVGAYEQYF	TGTGCCAGCAGCCCATCCGTTGGAGCCTACGAGCAGTACTTC
TRBJ2-1	TRBV3-1/TRBV3-2	.	CASSPSGLAPYNEQFF	TGTGCCAGCAGCCCAAGCGGGCTAGCGCCCTACAATGAGCAGTTCTTC
TRBJ1-3	TRBV6-6	.	CASSLPDSSGNTIYF	TGTGCCAGCAGCTTGCCGGACAGCTCTGGAAACACCATATATTTT
TRBJ1-1	TRBV7-9	.	CASSLRTAVAEAFF	TGTGCCAGCAGCTTACGGACGGCGGTCGCTGAAGCTTTCTTT
TRBJ2-5	TRBV2	.	CASWAGLETQYF	TGTGCCAGCTGGGCAGGACTCGAGACCCAGTACTTC
TRBJ1-1	TRBV28	.	CASSLGGRAEAFF	TGTGCCAGCAGTTTAGGGGGCCGGGCTGAAGCTTTCTTT
TRBJ1-2	TRBV6-1	.	CASNGGRVGGYTF	TGTGCCAGCAACGGTGGCAGGGTGGGCGGCTACACCTTC